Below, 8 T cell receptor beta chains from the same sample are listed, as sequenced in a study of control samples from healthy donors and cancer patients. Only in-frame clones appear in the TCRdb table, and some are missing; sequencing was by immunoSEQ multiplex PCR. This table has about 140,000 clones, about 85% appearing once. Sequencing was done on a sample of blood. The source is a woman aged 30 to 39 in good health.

Written as DNA, the CDR3 is TGTGCCAGTACCGGGACAGCCCCTTATGGCTACACCTTC. The encoded protein is CASTGTAPYGYTF. This chain uses TRBV19 with TRBJ1-2; TRBD1 aligns across 7 bases. The germline gives CDR1 LNHDA, CDR2 SQIVND (reference sequence). After removal of 7 bases from V and 5 bases from J, the junction contained 7 bases not matched to a gene. The length of the CDR3 is 13 residues.

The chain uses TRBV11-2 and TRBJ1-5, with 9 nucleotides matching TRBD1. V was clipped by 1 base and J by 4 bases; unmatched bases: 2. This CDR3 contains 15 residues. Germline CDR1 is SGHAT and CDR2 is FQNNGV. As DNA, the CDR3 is TGTGCCAGCAGCTTAGGGACAGGGGTGAATCAGCCCCAGCATTTT. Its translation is CASSLGTGVNQPQHF.

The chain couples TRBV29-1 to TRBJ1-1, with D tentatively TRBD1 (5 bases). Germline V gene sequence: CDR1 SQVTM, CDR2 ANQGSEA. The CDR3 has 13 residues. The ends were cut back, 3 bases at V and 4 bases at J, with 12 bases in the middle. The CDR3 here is CSVDGQGGTEAFF. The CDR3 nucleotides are TGCAGCGTTGATGGGCAGGGTGGCACTGAAGCTTTCTTT.

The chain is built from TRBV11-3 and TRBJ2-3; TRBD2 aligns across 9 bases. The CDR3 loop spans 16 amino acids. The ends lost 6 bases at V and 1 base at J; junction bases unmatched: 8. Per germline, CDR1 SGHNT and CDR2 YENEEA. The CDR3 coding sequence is TGTGCCAGCAGTCCTGGGGCTAGCGGGGGCACAGATACGCAGTATTTT. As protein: CASSPGASGGTDTQYF.

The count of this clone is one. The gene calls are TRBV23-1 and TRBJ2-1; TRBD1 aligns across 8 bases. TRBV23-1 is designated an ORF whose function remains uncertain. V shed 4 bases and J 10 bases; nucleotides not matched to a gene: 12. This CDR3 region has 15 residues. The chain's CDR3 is CASSPRTGCGREQFF. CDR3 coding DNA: TGCGCCAGCAGTCCACGGACAGGGTGCGGAAGAGAGCAGTTCTTC.

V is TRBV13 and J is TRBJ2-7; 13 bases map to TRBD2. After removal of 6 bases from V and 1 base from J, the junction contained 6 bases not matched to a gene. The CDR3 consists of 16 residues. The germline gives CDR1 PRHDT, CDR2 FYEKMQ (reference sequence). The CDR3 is CASRRTSGSTSYEQYF. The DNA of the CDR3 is TGTGCCAGCAGACGGACTAGCGGGAGTACTTCCTACGAGCAGTACTTC.

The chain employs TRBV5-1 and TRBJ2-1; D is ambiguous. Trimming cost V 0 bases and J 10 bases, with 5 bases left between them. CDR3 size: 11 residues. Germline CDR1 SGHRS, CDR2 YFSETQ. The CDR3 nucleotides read TGCGCCAGCAGCTTGGAGAAGGAGCAGTTCTTC. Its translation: CASSLEKEQFF.

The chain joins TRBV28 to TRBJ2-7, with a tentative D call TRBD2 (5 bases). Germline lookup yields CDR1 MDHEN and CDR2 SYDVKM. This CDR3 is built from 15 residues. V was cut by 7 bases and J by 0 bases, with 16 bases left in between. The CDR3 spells CASTSGRVSSYEQYF. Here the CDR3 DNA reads TGTGCCAGCACCTCTGGGCGGGTGAGCTCCTACGAGCAGTACTTC.